Listed here are 32 T cell receptor beta chains from one sample, sequenced in a study of CD8 T cells in ankylosing spondylitis. Study-level points and caveats: Ankylosing spondylitis blood seemed to carry a telltale TCR beta motif made of several highly homologous variants.

TCRdb called the 5' RACE reads again in MiXCR, with one record for every CDR3 protein. The sample includes roughly 700,000 distinct CDR3 sequences, roughly 19% of them seen just once. No cognate antigen is known for these TCRs. The sequenced sample was blood, either unsorted or a sorted T cell fraction (not recorded which). Receptors were obtained from a male donor with ankylosing spondylitis.

The V gene is TRBV11-2, the J gene TRBJ1-1, with D possibly matching TRBD1 (5 bases). Germline assignment: CDR1 SGHAT and CDR2 FQNNGV. Deletions cut 5 bases from V and 8 bases from J, with 15 bases between. This CDR3 has 13 amino acids. In DNA, the CDR3 is TGTGCCAGCAGCCCCCAGACAGCCGAGGAAGCTTTCTTT. This translates into CASSPQTAEEAFF. The full variable domain, completed using reference TRBV11-2 and TRBJ1-1, is EAGVAQSPRYKIIEKRQSVAFWCNPISGHATLYWYQQILGQGPKLLIQFQNNGVVDDSQLPKDRFSAERLKGVDSTLKIQPAKLEDSAVYLCASSPQTAEEAFFGQGTRLTVV.

The chain carries TRBV11-2 and TRBJ2-5, with 11 bases lining up with TRBD2. Germline CDR1 is SGHAT and CDR2 is FQNNGV. CDR3 length: 17 amino acids. The trim removed 4 bases at V and 4 bases at J, leaving 11 bases unmatched. CDR3: CASSSRVTSGTGETQYF. The CDR3 nucleotides are TGTGCCAGCAGCTCCCGAGTGACTAGCGGGACGGGAGAGACCCAGTACTTC.

This clonotype showed up just a few times. This chain uses TRBV21-1 with TRBJ1-4; TRBD1 is the table's D call and was not checked against the DNA. TRBV21-1 is flagged as a pseudogene. This CDR3 is 16 amino acids long. CDR3 in amino acids: CAFPRTATWANEKLFF. As DNA, the CDR3 is TGTGCCTTCCCCAGGACAGCCACTTGGGCTAATGAAAAACTGTTTTTT.

As concerns this clonotype: The germline gene is not matched at one end of the junction; a read error may be the cause. The chain links TRBV12-3 or TRBV12-4 to TRBJ2-1; D gene unclear. The CDR3 spans 19 residues. The chain's CDR3 is CACRQTTYNSRSSYNEQFF. The CDR3 nucleotides are TGTGCCTGCAGACAAACGACATACAATAGCCGAAGCTCCTACAATGAGCAGTTCTTC.

The rearrangement joins TRBV4-2 to TRBJ1-4; D is unclear. The CDR3 extends over 18 amino acids. Germline values: CDR1 LGHNA, CDR2 YNFKEQ. With 4 bases removed from V and 7 bases from J, the gap between germline ends came to 25 bases. CDR3 protein: CASSPGLGGYGRIEKLFF. The CDR3 bases are TGTGCCAGCAGCCCTGGTTTGGGAGGCTACGGGAGGATTGAAAAACTGTTTTTT.

The V and J genes are TRBV5-6 and TRBJ2-7; D possibly uses TRBD1 or TRBD2 (5 bases each). Between the trimmed V and J ends, which lost 1 base and 1 base, there was a span of 9 bases. CDR3 length: 14 residues. The V gene's germline CDR1 is SGHDT and CDR2 YYEEEE. The CDR3 here is CASSLIGESYEQYF. The CDR3, as DNA: TGTGCCAGCAGCTTGATAGGGGAGTCCTACGAGCAGTACTTC.

V gene TRBV4-2 combines with J gene TRBJ1-2, with 7 bases that match TRBD1. The CDR3 runs 14 residues. Unmatched junction bases numbered 11, after V lost 10 bases and J lost 3 bases. Germline CDR1 and CDR2: LGHNA and YNFKEQ. In DNA form, the CDR3 reads TGTGCCACCCGCCAGGGGGGGAATGACTATGGCTACACCTTC. It yields the protein CATRQGGNDYGYTF.

The CDR3 here is CASSYAITNQPQHF. CDR3 nucleotides: TGTGCCAGCAGTTATGCGATTACCAATCAGCCCCAGCATTTT. The chain links TRBV6-5 to TRBJ1-5; D unclear. There are 14 residues in the CDR3. Trimming removed 3 bases at V and 3 bases at J, with 9 bases between. Germline-derived CDR1 and CDR2 are MNHEY and SVGAGI.

V gene TRBV7-9 combines with J gene TRBJ2-2, with TRBD2 matching over 10 bases. CDR1 is SEHNR and CDR2 is FQNEAQ in the germline V gene (reference sequence). Losses at the gene ends were 0 bases for V and 2 bases for J; bases not matched to a gene: 3. The CDR3 covers 17 residues. CDR3 nucleotide sequence: TGTGCCAGCAGCTTAGCACCTAGCGGGGGAAACACCGGGGAGCTGTTTTTT. Residues: CASSLAPSGGNTGELFF.

This clonotype was observed a handful of times. The chain combines TRBV12-3 or TRBV12-4 with TRBJ2-4; the D gene is possibly TRBD2 (5 bases). V dropped 0 bases and J dropped 11 bases, with 14 bases sitting between them. The CDR3 sequence is 14 residues long. CDR3: CASSLAPEGRFQYF. The CDR3, as DNA: TGTGCCAGCAGTTTAGCGCCCGAGGGCCGGTTTCAGTACTTC.

This clonotype was recorded a few times. V usage is TRBV20-1 and J usage is TRBJ2-3, with D possibly TRBD2 on 5 matching bases. The germline V and J ends were trimmed by 3 bases and 0 bases, with 13 bases remaining between them. This CDR3 is 15 amino acids long. The germline gives CDR1 DFQATT, CDR2 SNEGSKA (reference sequence). The DNA of the CDR3 is TGCAGTGCTAGTGATCCTAGCACAAGCACAGATACGCAGTATTTT. It is translated as CSASDPSTSTDTQYF.

The rearrangement uses TRBV6-1 and TRBJ2-7, with 7 bases aligning to TRBD1. Trimming took 5 bases from V and 3 from J; bases not matched to a gene: 4. The CDR3 spans 13 residues. Germline CDR1 reads MNHNS; CDR2 reads SASEGT. The CDR3 is CASSKGQYYEQYF. The CDR3, as DNA: TGTGCCAGCAGTAAGGGACAGTACTACGAGCAGTACTTC.

This chain links TRBV5-1 with TRBJ2-5; 7 bases fit TRBD1. The CDR3 loop spans 14 amino acids. V was clipped by 4 bases and J by 2 bases; unmatched bases: 5. From germline, CDR1 is SGHRS and CDR2 YFSETQ. CDR3 loop: CASSAGTAQETQYF. The DNA of the CDR3 is TGCGCCAGCAGCGCAGGGACAGCTCAAGAGACCCAGTACTTC.

The V call is TRBV7-9, the J call TRBJ2-5; D possibly corresponds to TRBD2 (5 bases). V shed 8 bases and J shed 4 bases, with 11 bases lying between them. This CDR3 contains 12 residues. Per the germline V gene, CDR1 is SEHNR and CDR2 is FQNEAQ (reference sequence). CDR3 nucleotide sequence: TGTGCCAGCGGCGGGTCTGGAGAGACCCAGTACTTC. The encoded protein is CASGGSGETQYF.

This clonotype was counted a few times. The rearrangement uses TRBV5-1 and TRBJ1-2; 7 bases agree with TRBD1. Germline V gene data show CDR1 as SGHRS and CDR2 as YFSETQ. CDR3 length: 15 amino acids. The trim removed 0 bases at V and 6 bases at J, leaving 8 bases unmatched. The CDR3 DNA reads as TGCGCCAGCAGCTTGGTAACTACACAGGGGAATGGCTACACCTTC. Its translation is CASSLVTTQGNGYTF.

V is TRBV30 and J is TRBJ2-5; D remains ambiguous. This CDR3 region has 12 residues. V was cut by 2 bases and J by 5 bases, with 9 bases left in between. Germline CDR1 reads GTSNPN; CDR2 reads SVGIG (reference sequence). The chain's CDR3 is CAWSPTWETQYF. DNA of the CDR3: TGTGCCTGGAGTCCCACATGGGAGACCCAGTACTTC. The full variable domain, in which reference TRBV30 and TRBJ2-5 provide the parts outside the CDR3, is SQTIHQWPATLVQPVGSPLSLECTVEGTSNPNLYWYRQAAGRGLQLLFYSVGIGQISSEVPQNLSASRPQDRQFILSSKKLLLSDSGFYLCAWSPTWETQYFGPGTRLLVL.

In its sample, this clonotype was seen many times. The J gene is TRBJ2-1, the V gene TRBV12-3 or TRBV12-4; D is perhaps TRBD2 (6 bases). The CDR3 is made up of 11 amino acids. V shed 6 bases and J shed 10 bases, with 10 bases lying between them. The CDR3: CASSPGGEQFF. CDR3 sequence (DNA): TGTGCCAGCAGCCCTGGGGGGGAGCAGTTCTTC.

This clonotype came up many times. This sequence joins TRBV29-1 and TRBJ2-1; D gene ambiguous. Germline CDR1 reads SQVTM; CDR2 reads ANQGSEA. The CDR3 loop spans 12 amino acids. Trimming took 6 bases from V and 6 from J, leaving 12 bases between them. The CDR3 DNA is TGCAGCGTCCCGAAGGAACCCAATGAGCAGTTCTTC. Its protein product is CSVPKEPNEQFF.

This clonotype was seen a few times. This sequence joins TRBV7-8 and TRBJ1-5; tentatively, D is TRBD1 (6 bases). This CDR3 has 15 residues. Between the trimmed V and J ends, which lost 5 bases and 6 bases, there was a span of 17 bases. Germline CDR1 and CDR2: SGHVS and FQNEAQ. CDR3 DNA sequence: TGTGCCAGCAGCACGCAACAGGGTGGGGGTCAGCCCCAGCATTTT. Protein sequence: CASSTQQGGGQPQHF.

The genes are TRBV27 and TRBJ1-1; D might be TRBD1 (5 bases). The CDR3 consists of 13 residues. Germline V gene data show CDR1 as MNHEY and CDR2 as SMNVEV (reference sequence). V dropped 3 bases and J dropped 11 bases, with 16 bases sitting between them. The CDR3 sequence is CASSLIPRDDAFF. In DNA, the CDR3 is TGTGCCAGCAGTTTGATCCCCAGGGATGACGCTTTCTTT.

J is TRBJ1-6 and V is TRBV7-9, with 10 bases that match TRBD1. Looked up from germline, CDR1 is SEHNR and CDR2 is FQNEAQ (reference sequence). The CDR3 sequence is 15 residues long. V trimming: 2 bases; J trimming: 8 bases; junction bases outside the gene matches: 3. The chain's CDR3 is CASSLPGQGYSPLHF. The CDR3 DNA follows: TGTGCCAGCAGCTTACCGGGACAGGGGTATTCACCCCTCCACTTT.

V and J are TRBV6-2 or TRBV6-3 and TRBJ2-1, with D tentatively TRBD2 (5 bases). Germline lookup yields CDR1 MNHEY and CDR2 SVGEGT. V was trimmed by 0 bases and J by 0 bases, leaving 12 bases between them. The CDR3 has 17 amino acids. The CDR3 loop is CASSYSSGRVSYNEQFF. Here the CDR3 DNA reads TGTGCCAGCAGTTACTCGAGCGGTCGGGTCTCCTACAATGAGCAGTTCTTC.

The chain employs TRBV28 and TRBJ2-5, with D hard to call. Trimming stripped 6 bases from V and 1 base from J, with 18 bases between. From germline, CDR1 is MDHEN and CDR2 SYDVKM. The CDR3 spans 16 residues. The chain's CDR3 is CASSVQLEAVQETQYF. The CDR3 bases are TGTGCCAGCAGCGTACAATTAGAGGCAGTCCAAGAGACCCAGTACTTC.

The genes are TRBV4-2 and TRBJ1-5; TRBD1 might be the D (5 bases). The CDR3 runs 15 residues. Germline V CDR1 and CDR2: LGHNA, YNFKEQ. With 2 bases removed from V and 1 base from J, the gap between germline ends came to 9 bases. The CDR3 sequence is CASSQMRGSNQPQHF. The DNA of the CDR3 is TGTGCCAGCAGCCAAATGCGGGGGAGCAATCAGCCCCAGCATTTT.

This chain uses TRBV5-6 with TRBJ1-4; D not certain. Trimming pared 2 bases from V and 4 bases from J, leaving 3 bases between. CDR1 is SGHDT and CDR2 is YYEEEE in the germline V gene. There are 12 residues in the CDR3. The CDR3 DNA reads TGTGCCAGCAGCTTTGGTAATGAAAAACTGTTTTTT. It codes for CASSFGNEKLFF. Full variable domain (remainder filled in from reference TRBV5-6 and TRBJ1-4): DAGVTQSPTHLIKTRGQQVTLRCSPKSGHDTVSWYQQALGQGPQFIFQYYEEEERQRGNFPDRFSGHQFPNYSSELNVNALLLGDSALYLCASSFGNEKLFFGSGTQLSVL.

V is TRBV7-9 and J is TRBJ2-5; D is unresolved. The germline gives CDR1 SEHNR, CDR2 FQNEAQ (reference sequence). The CDR3 loop spans 14 amino acids. With 5 bases removed from V and 4 bases from J, the gap between germline ends came to 14 bases. CDR3 residues: CASSPGQVGETQYF. The CDR3 nucleotides are TGTGCCAGCAGCCCCGGTCAGGTTGGAGAGACCCAGTACTTC.

The table lists this clonotype with a few counts. The chain joins TRBV7-3 to TRBJ2-1, with 9 nucleotides matching TRBD2. Germline loops: CDR1 SGHTA, CDR2 FQGTGA. The trim removed 5 bases at V and 4 bases at J, leaving 9 bases unmatched. This CDR3 comprises 16 residues. The CDR3 DNA reads as TGTGCCAGCAGCACAGCTAGCGGGGCAACTTACAATGAGCAGTTCTTC. It is translated as CASSTASGATYNEQFF.

This clonotype occurred a few times. The V and J genes are TRBV7-8 and TRBJ2-5; 10 bases are a match to TRBD1. V trimming: 3 bases; J trimming: 5 bases; junction bases outside the gene matches: 12. The CDR3 sequence is 17 residues long. Germline CDR1 and CDR2: SGHVS and FQNEAQ. CDR3 protein: CASSLGSGTGVWETQYF. The DNA for the CDR3 is TGTGCCAGCAGCTTGGGGTCCGGGACAGGGGTTTGGGAGACCCAGTACTTC.

This clonotype was seen at least ten times. The chain employs TRBV20-1 and TRBJ1-5; D is possibly TRBD1 (6 bases). The germline V gene has CDR1 DFQATT and CDR2 SNEGSKA (reference sequence). Trimming removed 1 base at V and 2 bases at J, with 6 bases between. This CDR3 spans 13 amino acids. CDR3 bases: TGCAGTGCTAGAGGGACAGGCAATCAGCCCCAGCATTTT. The encoded protein is CSARGTGNQPQHF.

The table lists this clonotype with a few counts. This chain connects TRBV11-2 to TRBJ2-2; TRBD2 aligns across 7 bases. Losses at the gene ends were 3 bases for V and 1 base for J; bases not matched to a gene: 8. The CDR3 is 17 amino acids. Germline lookup yields CDR1 SGHAT and CDR2 FQNNGV. The CDR3 here is CASSFLYGGGNTGELFF. For the CDR3, the DNA is TGTGCCAGCAGCTTCCTCTATGGCGGGGGGAACACCGGGGAGCTGTTTTTT. Filled out from reference TRBV11-2 and TRBJ2-2, the complete variable domain reads EAGVAQSPRYKIIEKRQSVAFWCNPISGHATLYWYQQILGQGPKLLIQFQNNGVVDDSQLPKDRFSAERLKGVDSTLKIQPAKLEDSAVYLCASSFLYGGGNTGELFFGEGSRLTVL.

The V and J genes are TRBV7-9 and TRBJ2-5, with 8 bases that match TRBD1. J lost 4 bases, V lost 3 bases, and 7 bases had no gene match. CDR1 is SEHNR and CDR2 is FQNEAQ in the germline V gene (reference sequence). The CDR3 extends over 15 amino acids. CDR3: CASSLEKGTGETQYF. In nucleotides, the CDR3 is TGTGCCAGCAGCTTGGAGAAGGGGACAGGAGAGACCCAGTACTTC. Filled out from reference TRBV7-9 and TRBJ2-5, the complete variable domain reads DTGVSQNPRHKITKRGQNVTFRCDPISEHNRLYWYRQTLGQGPEFLTYFQNEAQLEKSRLLSDRFSAERPKGSFSTLEIQRTEQGDSAMYLCASSLEKGTGETQYFGPGTRLLVL.

This clonotype was counted only a few times. This rearrangement joins TRBV7-2 to TRBJ2-3, with no clear D. Looked up from germline, CDR1 is SGHTA and CDR2 is FQGNSA. This CDR3 has 13 residues. Between the trimmed V and J ends, which lost 2 bases and 4 bases, there was a span of 7 bases. CDR3 nucleotides: TGTGCCAGCAGCTTAAAATTCGCAGATACGCAGTATTTT. Protein product: CASSLKFADTQYF.